Shown below are 26 T cell receptor beta chains from a single sample sequenced in a study of T cells in Graves' hyperthyroidism and ophthalmopathy. It was RNA transcripts that yielded the amplified TCR beta CDR3 regions. HTBI primers were employed in a first-round RT-PCR of the TCR CDR3. From the multiplex PCR reads, TCRdb called clonotypes with MiXCR, one entry per CDR3 protein. The data contain some 560,000 distinct CDR3 sequences, approximately 15% of them singletons. Sequencing used blood. The source of these receptors is a woman aged 40 to 55 with Graves' hyperthyroidism.

The V gene is TRBV3-1, the J gene TRBJ1-3; possibly TRBD1 for D (5 bases). Germline assignment: CDR1 LGHDT and CDR2 YNNKEL (reference sequence). The CDR3 consists of 13 residues. Trimming pared 9 bases from V and 4 bases from J, leaving 13 bases between. The CDR3 is CASSGTPGNTIYF. Written as DNA, the CDR3 is TGTGCCAGTTCCGGGACCCCCGGAAACACCATATATTTT.

Comment on this clonotype: Since a much larger clone is just one base distant, this may be a read error. The chain uses TRBV19 and TRBJ2-1, with D possibly matching TRBD2 (6 bases). V lost 3 bases and J lost 10, with 16 bases in between. Germline CDR1 reads LNHDA; CDR2 reads SQIVND (reference sequence). The CDR3 consists of 14 residues. The CDR3 region is CASSMGLAKDEQFF. The CDR3 DNA is TGTGCCAGTAGTATGGGACTGGCAAAGGACGAGCAGTTCTTC.

At least ten counts were recorded for this clonotype. V is TRBV29-1 and J is TRBJ1-1, with a tentative D call TRBD1 (6 bases). V lost 7 bases and J 2 bases, leaving 17 bases between the germline ends. The CDR3 is 14 amino acids. Germline V gene data show CDR1 as SQVTM and CDR2 as ANQGSEA. The CDR3 loop is CSADGGRTNTEAFF. The CDR3 nucleotides read TGCAGCGCAGACGGGGGCCGGACAAACACTGAAGCTTTCTTT.

The sample holds many counts of this clonotype. This chain links TRBV7-8 with TRBJ2-7; a possible D gene is TRBD2 (5 bases). The CDR3 is made up of 14 amino acids. The V gene lost 1 base and the J gene lost 6 bases, with 13 bases spanning the gap. Germline V lookup: CDR1 SGHVS, CDR2 FQNEAQ. The CDR3 DNA follows: TGTGCCAGCAGCTTAGATAACTCCAGCGGCGAGCAGTACTTC. Its protein is CASSLDNSSGEQYF. Filled out from reference TRBV7-8 and TRBJ2-7, the complete variable domain reads GAGVSQSPRYKVAKRGQDVALRCDPISGHVSLFWYQQALGQGPEFLTYFQNEAQLDKSGLPSDRFFAERPEGSVSTLKIQRTQQEDSAVYLCASSLDNSSGEQYFGPGTRLTVT.

This clonotype was picked up one time. An end of the junction does not agree with germline; a read error may underlie this. The chain uses TRBV3-1 and TRBJ1-3; 8 nucleotides match TRBD1. The CDR3 length is 13 residues. In germline, CDR1 is LGHDT, CDR2 YNNKEL (reference sequence). CDR3 in amino acids: CTSSQQGVNTIYF. CDR3 coding DNA: TGTACCAGCAGCCAACAGGGGGTAAACACCATATATTTT.

There are many counts of this clonotype. The CDR3 loop is CATYMGLANRNLYNEQFF. The CDR3 DNA reads TGTGCCACCTACATGGGACTAGCGAACCGCAACCTTTACAATGAGCAGTTCTTC. The gene calls are TRBV28 and TRBJ2-1; 10 positions agree with TRBD2. The CDR3 loop spans 18 amino acids. Trimming cost V 10 bases and J 4 bases; bases outside gene matches: 19. Germline assignment: CDR1 MDHEN and CDR2 SYDVKM. Looking up the rest from reference TRBV28 and TRBJ2-1 gives the full variable domain: DVKVTQSSRYLVKRTGEKVFLECVQDMDHENMFWYRQDPGLGLRLIYFSYDVKMKEKGDIPEGYSVSREKKERFSLILESASTNQTSMYLCATYMGLANRNLYNEQFFGPGTRLTVL.

This sequence joins TRBV10-1 and TRBJ2-1; no clear D. There are 15 residues in the CDR3. From germline, CDR1 is WNHNN and CDR2 SYGVQD (reference sequence). Trimming pared 3 bases from V and 10 bases from J, leaving 19 bases between. CDR3 residues: CASSDLMLLQWEQFF. CDR3 sequence (DNA): TGCGCCAGCAGTGATCTCATGCTATTACAATGGGAGCAGTTCTTC.

At least ten counts were recorded for this clonotype. The CDR3 reads CASSFGGGKQETQYF. The CDR3 DNA is TGTGCCAGCAGCTTCGGGGGCGGAAAACAAGAGACCCAGTACTTC. The chain has TRBV7-2 and TRBJ2-5; either TRBD1 or TRBD2 may supply D (6 bases each). V dropped 3 bases and J dropped 2 bases, with 13 bases sitting between them. This CDR3 is 15 amino acids long. CDR1 is SGHTA, CDR2 FQGNSA, per germline.

This clonotype was recorded many times. V and J are TRBV30 and TRBJ2-3; 8 bases are shared with TRBD1. The length of the CDR3 is 15 residues. The germline V gene has CDR1 GTSNPN and CDR2 SVGIG (reference sequence). With 3 bases clipped from V and 0 bases from J, the junction kept 5 bases outside the gene matches. The CDR3 loop is CAWSTGTGSTDTQYF. In nucleotides, the CDR3 is TGTGCCTGGAGCACCGGGACAGGTAGCACAGATACGCAGTATTTT.

There are a few counts of this clonotype. The V call is TRBV11-1, the J call TRBJ1-6, with D unclear. Per the germline V gene, CDR1 is SGHAT and CDR2 is FQDESV (reference sequence). This CDR3 spans 13 amino acids. The V gene lost 1 base and the J gene lost 8 bases, with 6 bases spanning the gap. Written as DNA, the CDR3 is TGTGCCAGCAGCTTAGATGGGGATTCACCCCTCCACTTT. It translates to CASSLDGDSPLHF.

This clonotype was recorded at least ten times. This chain links TRBV7-2 with TRBJ2-7; D remains unclear. Germline V lookup: CDR1 SGHTA, CDR2 FQGNSA. Between the trimmed V and J ends, which lost 5 bases and 1 base, there was a span of 9 bases. CDR3 size: 13 residues. The CDR3 loop is CASSPEVSYEQYF. The CDR3 DNA follows: TGTGCCAGCAGCCCGGAAGTTTCCTACGAGCAGTACTTC. The full variable domain, in which reference TRBV7-2 and TRBJ2-7 provide the parts outside the CDR3, is GAGVSQSPSNKVTEKGKDVELRCDPISGHTALYWYRQSLGQGLEFLIYFQGNSAPDKSGLPSDRFSAERTGGSVSTLTIQRTQQEDSAVYLCASSPEVSYEQYFGPGTRLTVT.

This clonotype was seen at least ten times. The V call is TRBV6-1, the J call TRBJ1-4; D possibly corresponds to TRBD1 (5 bases). The V end lost 5 bases, the J end lost 1 base, and 11 bases lay between the germline ends. Germline CDR1 reads MNHNS; CDR2 reads SASEGT. The CDR3 sequence is 15 residues long. The CDR3 DNA reads as TGTGCCAGCAGTTATTCTGGGGGAACTAATGAAAAACTGTTTTTT. Translating gives CASSYSGGTNEKLFF.

This clonotype was recorded a few times. The rearrangement joins TRBV24-1 to TRBJ1-5; possibly TRBD1 for D (5 bases). Trimming removed 3 bases from V and 5 bases from J, with 13 bases in between. The CDR3 runs to 15 residues. CDR1 is KGHDR, CDR2 SFDVKD, per germline. CDR3 residues: CATSDGKTDYQPQHF. The CDR3, as DNA: TGTGCCACCAGTGATGGAAAGACAGATTATCAGCCCCAGCATTTT.

The table lists this clonotype with many counts. The J gene is TRBJ2-7, the V gene TRBV11-3; 11 bases are shared with TRBD1. J lost 6 bases, V lost 2 bases, and 6 bases had no gene match. The CDR3 covers 15 residues. CDR1 SGHNT and CDR2 YENEEA come from the germline V gene. The CDR3 coding sequence is TGTGCCAGCAGCTTATCAGGACAGGGGGCCTCCGAGCAGTACTTC. Translating gives CASSLSGQGASEQYF.

This clonotype was seen more than once but under ten times. The chain carries TRBV4-1 and TRBJ2-1; 9 bases are shared with TRBD2. Trimming removed 3 bases from V and 8 bases from J; junction bases left unmatched: 8. The CDR3 is 15 residues long. Looked up from germline, CDR1 is MGHRA and CDR2 is YSYEKL. The CDR3 region is CASSQEGLATDEQFF. In DNA, the CDR3 is TGCGCCAGCAGCCAGGAGGGACTAGCTACGGATGAGCAGTTCTTC.

This chain links TRBV5-4 with TRBJ1-2; D is unresolved. The V end was cut by 0 bases, the J end by 2 bases, with 8 bases between. The CDR3 spans 14 residues. Germline V lookup: CDR1 SGHNT, CDR2 YYREEE (reference sequence). CDR3 coding DNA: TGTGCCAGCAGCTTGGAACCGCAAAACTATGGCTACACCTTC. Its translation: CASSLEPQNYGYTF.

This clonotype was seen ten or more times. The rearrangement uses TRBV18 and TRBJ1-1; 7 nucleotides agree with TRBD1. This CDR3 region has 14 residues. CDR1 is KGHSH and CDR2 is LQKENI in the germline V gene. V was pared by 6 bases and J by 5 bases, with 9 bases of the junction left unmatched. CDR3 loop: CASSPRTGETEAFF. The CDR3 DNA reads as TGTGCCAGCTCCCCCAGGACAGGCGAGACTGAAGCTTTCTTT.

As concerns this clonotype: At one end the junction does not follow the germline gene, possibly because of a read error. The chain is built from TRBV20-1 and TRBJ2-1, with 7 bases fitting TRBD2. From germline, CDR1 is DFQATT and CDR2 SNEGSKA (reference sequence). The CDR3 consists of 16 residues. The CDR3: CSARSLAASSHNEQFF. CDR3 in DNA: TGCAGTGCTAGAAGTCTAGCGGCGTCCTCCCACAATGAGCAGTTCTTC.

This clonotype has a handful of counts. The chain combines TRBV13 with TRBJ2-7, with a tentative D call TRBD1 (6 bases). V was shortened by 1 base and J by 0 bases, with 16 bases between the two germline ends. The CDR3 is 17 residues long. Germline loops: CDR1 PRHDT, CDR2 FYEKMQ (reference sequence). The CDR3, as DNA: TGTGCCAGCAGCTTAGCGGGGACACTCCTAAGCTCCTACGAGCAGTACTTC. It yields the protein CASSLAGTLLSSYEQYF.

This clonotype was detected only a few times. The chain carries TRBV15 and TRBJ1-1; D is undetermined. This CDR3 comprises 16 residues. Germline CDR1 is LNHNV and CDR2 is YYDKDF (reference sequence). V was trimmed by 3 bases and J by 0 bases, leaving 14 bases between them. The chain's CDR3 is CATSSGEGPMNTEAFF. The CDR3 bases are TGTGCCACCAGCAGTGGAGAGGGCCCCATGAACACTGAAGCTTTCTTT.

At least ten counts were recorded for this clonotype. V gene TRBV28 combines with J gene TRBJ2-7; TRBD2 aligns across 8 bases. Trimming cost V 2 bases and J 6 bases; bases outside gene matches: 3. The CDR3 covers 13 residues. Germline V gene data show CDR1 as MDHEN and CDR2 as SYDVKM. The CDR3 here is CASSLEAGAEQYF. In DNA form, the CDR3 reads TGTGCCAGCAGTTTAGAAGCGGGAGCCGAGCAGTACTTC.

This chain uses TRBV6-1 with TRBJ1-5; no reliable D call. Trimming shortened V by 9 bases and J by 5 bases, and 17 bases separated the two germline ends. The germline CDR1 and CDR2 sequences are MNHNS and SASEGT. The length of the CDR3 is 14 residues. The CDR3 here is CASRRGGSDQPQHF. Here the CDR3 DNA reads TGTGCCAGTAGGCGGGGAGGGTCCGATCAGCCCCAGCATTTT.

This clonotype was detected many times. This chain's CDR3 is CASSELGQGGGYTF. The CDR3 DNA follows: TGTGCCAGCAGTGAACTGGGGCAGGGGGGTGGCTACACCTTC. This sequence joins TRBV2 and TRBJ1-2, with 7 bases fitting TRBD1. V dropped 2 bases and J dropped 7; count of bases not matched to a gene: 7. There are 14 residues in the CDR3. Germline loops: CDR1 SNHLY, CDR2 FYNNEI.

This clonotype has just a few counts. This chain joins TRBV28 and TRBJ1-6, with D unclear. The CDR3 sequence is 12 residues long. Germline-derived CDR1 and CDR2 are MDHEN and SYDVKM. V lost 3 bases and J 5 bases, leaving 2 bases between the germline ends. The chain's CDR3 is CASSFNNSPLHF. The CDR3 DNA reads TGTGCCAGCAGTTTTAATAATTCACCCCTCCACTTT.

This clonotype showed up many times. The chain couples TRBV28 to TRBJ1-6, with D unclear. This CDR3 contains 13 residues. Germline V lookup: CDR1 MDHEN, CDR2 SYDVKM. V lost 4 bases to trimming and J lost 7 bases, with 8 bases between them. The CDR3 DNA follows: TGTGCCAGCAGTTGGTTGGCGAATTCACCCCTCCACTTT. It specifies CASSWLANSPLHF.

The sample holds many counts of this clonotype. J is TRBJ1-1 and V is TRBV2; 8 bases align to TRBD1. The CDR3 runs 16 residues. The germline V gene has CDR1 SNHLY and CDR2 FYNNEI. The V segment lost 6 bases and the J segment 2 bases; nucleotides outside the gene matches: 11. The CDR3 bases are TGTGCCAGCAGCGTGGACAGGGTGGAGGGAAACACTGAAGCTTTCTTT. Protein sequence: CASSVDRVEGNTEAFF.